This TCR beta chain was found in a study of T cells in Graves' hyperthyroidism and ophthalmopathy. Using RNA transcripts as the source, TCR beta CDR3 regions were amplified. A first-round RT-PCR of the TCR CDR3 used the HTBI primer set. TCRdb reprocessed the multiplex PCR reads via MiXCR and lists one record per CDR3 protein. The data show hundreds of thousands of distinct CDR3 sequences, around 13% seen once. Overall study findings and caveats: A model of 13 V-J features distinguished ophthalmopathy from stable hyperthyroidism.

In the case of this clonotype: Its antigen is still unknown.

Germline V CDR1 and CDR2: SGHAT, FQNNGV. CDR3 length: 14 amino acids. Trimming left V 0 bases short and J 7 bases short, with 12 bases between. V usage is TRBV11-2 and J usage is TRBJ2-5, with TRBD1 as a possible D gene (5 bases). The sequenced sample was blood. The origin of this receptor is a young woman with Graves' hyperthyroidism. The CDR3 DNA reads as TGTGCCAGCAGCTTAGATTGGGGCGGAGCGACCCAGTACTTC. Residues: CASSLDWGGATQYF.